Listed below are T cell receptor beta chains from one sample, sequenced in a study of Graves' ophthalmopathy and Graves' hyperthyroidism. TCRdb used MiXCR to reprocess the multiplex PCR reads, holding one entry per CDR3 protein. Among hundreds of thousands of distinct CDR3 sequences listed, roughly 21% were seen once. Sequenced input: peripheral blood. These receptors were taken from a woman between 50 and 59 years old with Graves' ophthalmopathy. Both conserved end residues are part of each CDR3. A D gene is named only where the DNA matches it firmly. Clone size is stated in some rows and not others, as once, few, many or a class when expanded.

j_gene	v_gene	abundance	d_gene	CDR3aa	CDR3nt
TRBJ1-5	TRBV5-5	.	.	CASSLNGNSNQPQHF	TGTGCCAGCAGCTTGAACGGAAATAGCAATCAGCCCCAGCATTTT
TRBJ1-2	TRBV29-1	many	TRBD1	CSGGQANYGYTF	TGCAGCGGCGGACAGGCTAACTATGGCTACACCTTC
TRBJ2-5	TRBV12-5	many	TRBD2	CASSGGREETQYF	TGTGCTAGCTCGGGGGGGCGGGAGGAGACCCAGTACTTC
TRBJ2-7	TRBV11-2	many	.	CASSLEGGGGYEQYF	TGTGCCAGCAGCTTAGAGGGGGGAGGAGGGTACGAGCAGTACTTC
TRBJ2-7	TRBV2	many	TRBD2	CASCLMIAGNYEQYF	TGTGCCAGCTGCCTTATGATAGCGGGAAACTACGAGCAGTACTTC
TRBJ2-7	TRBV3-1	many	.	CASLMGGSHEQYF	TGTGCCTCTCTTATGGGGGGATCCCACGAGCAGTACTTC
TRBJ1-1	TRBV12-5	.	.	CASGFGSGVGTEAFF	TGTGCTAGTGGTTTCGGGTCAGGGGTAGGCACTGAAGCTTTCTTT
TRBJ1-5	TRBV11-1	many	TRBD1	CASSLEAGTGEQPQHF	TGTGCCAGCAGCTTAGAGGCCGGGACAGGGGAGCAGCCCCAGCATTTT
TRBJ2-5	TRBV7-6	many	TRBD2	CASSISGGNQETQYF	TGTGCCAGCAGCATTAGCGGGGGTAACCAAGAGACCCAGTACTTC
TRBJ2-7	TRBV11-1	many	TRBD1	CASSLGQGGMYF	TGTGCCAGCAGCTTGGGACAGGGTGGTATGTACTTC
TRBJ1-2	TRBV3-1	many	.	CASSQDLPGIGTYGYTF	TGTGCCAGCAGCCAAGACCTCCCTGGGATAGGGACCTATGGCTACACCTTC
TRBJ2-4	TRBV6-5	.	TRBD2	CASSYAPGGLAGGKNIQYF	TGTGCCAGCAGTTACGCCCCCGGTGGACTAGCGGGGGGCAAAAACATTCAGTACTTC
TRBJ2-7	TRBV10-3	many	TRBD1	CAISEPGQGSYEQYF	TGTGCCATCAGTGAGCCGGGACAGGGGTCCTACGAGCAGTACTTC
TRBJ2-5	TRBV2	many	TRBD2	CASTSGGYQETQYF	TGTGCCAGCACCAGCGGGGGGTACCAAGAGACCCAGTACTTC
TRBJ1-2	TRBV6-1	once	.	CATTAHLSYGYTF	TGTGCCACCACAGCGCACCTGAGCTATGGCTACACCTTC
TRBJ1-1	TRBV27	many	.	CASSLYRKGTEAFF	TGTGCCAGCAGTTTATACAGGAAGGGGACTGAAGCTTTCTTT
TRBJ2-7	TRBV20-1	.	TRBD1	CSARGNRGEQYF	TGCAGTGCTAGGGGAAACAGGGGCGAGCAGTACTTC
TRBJ1-1	TRBV12-3/TRBV12-4	many	.	CASSGDRNTEAFF	TGTGCCAGCAGTGGAGACAGGAACACTGAAGCTTTCTTT
TRBJ1-2	TRBV30	many	TRBD1	CAWSGTGGNYGYTF	TGTGCCTGGAGTGGGACAGGGGGCAACTATGGCTACACCTTC
TRBJ1-3	TRBV6-1	many	TRBD1	CASSKRQGAGNTIYF	TGTGCCAGCAGTAAACGACAGGGGGCTGGAAACACCATATATTTT
TRBJ1-5	TRBV6-2/TRBV6-3	.	TRBD1	CASSYSTGTNQPQHF	TGTGCCAGCAGTTACTCGACAGGGACCAATCAGCCCCAGCATTTT
TRBJ2-2	TRBV7-6	many	.	CASAKGFANTGELFF	TGTGCCTCCGCAAAGGGTTTCGCGAACACCGGGGAGCTGTTTTTT
TRBJ1-1	TRBV11-2	many	.	CASSIGPGNTEAFF	TGTGCCAGCAGCATAGGGCCAGGGAACACTGAAGCTTTCTTT
TRBJ2-5	TRBV6-1	.	.	CASSPSDGQETQYF	TGTGCCAGCAGTCCTTCGGACGGACAAGAGACCCAGTACTTC
TRBJ1-2	TRBV15	few	.	CATSTTGGAVYGYTF	TGTGCCACCAGCACCACCGGTGGCGCAGTCTATGGCTACACCTTC
TRBJ1-3	TRBV30	.	.	CAWTGIRSGNTIYF	TGTGCCTGGACGGGGATCCGCTCTGGAAACACCATATATTTT
TRBJ1-2	TRBV18	.	.	CASSLSGFYGYTF	TGTGCCAGTTCCCTATCAGGGTTCTATGGCTACACCTTC
TRBJ1-1	TRBV7-2	many	.	CASSLQGTGLEAFF	TGTGCCAGCAGCTTACAGGGGACGGGATTAGAAGCTTTCTTT
TRBJ1-5	TRBV6-2/TRBV6-3	many	TRBD1	CASSYGTEPRTQHF	TGTGCCAGCAGTTACGGGACAGAGCCTCGGACCCAGCATTTT
TRBJ2-7	TRBV29-1	many	TRBD1	CSVGWQGAHEQYF	TGCAGCGTTGGGTGGCAGGGGGCCCACGAGCAGTACTTC
TRBJ1-1	TRBV6-1	many	.	CAAYWGGGSTEAFF	TGTGCCGCATATTGGGGGGGCGGCTCCACTGAAGCTTTCTTT
TRBJ2-6	TRBV11-1	.	TRBD2	CASSNDRGLASGANVLTF	TGTGCCAGCAGCAACGACCGGGGACTAGCGTCTGGGGCCAACGTCCTGACTTTC
TRBJ1-1	TRBV5-1	many	.	CASSRALKQNTEAFF	TGCGCCAGCAGCCGGGCCCTAAAGCAGAACACTGAAGCTTTCTTT
TRBJ2-5	TRBV28	.	.	CASSNPGMGETQYF	TGTGCCAGCAGTAATCCAGGGATGGGGGAGACCCAGTACTTC
TRBJ2-7	TRBV11-2	many	.	CASSLIDRAYEQYF	TGTGCCAGCAGCTTAATAGATCGGGCCTACGAGCAGTACTTC